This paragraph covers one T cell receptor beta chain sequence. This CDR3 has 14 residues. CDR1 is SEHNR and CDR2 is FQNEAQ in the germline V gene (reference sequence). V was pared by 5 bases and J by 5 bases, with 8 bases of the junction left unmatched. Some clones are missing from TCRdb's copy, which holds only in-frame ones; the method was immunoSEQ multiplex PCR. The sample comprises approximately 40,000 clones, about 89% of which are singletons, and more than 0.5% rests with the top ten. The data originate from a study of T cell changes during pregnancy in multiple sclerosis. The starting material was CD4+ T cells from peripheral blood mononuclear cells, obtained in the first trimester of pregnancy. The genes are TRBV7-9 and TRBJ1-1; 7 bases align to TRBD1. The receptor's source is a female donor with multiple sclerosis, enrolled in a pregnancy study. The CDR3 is CASSLSQGDTEAFF. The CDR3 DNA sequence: TGTGCCAGCAGCCTGAGTCAGGGGGATACTGAAGCTTTCTTT.